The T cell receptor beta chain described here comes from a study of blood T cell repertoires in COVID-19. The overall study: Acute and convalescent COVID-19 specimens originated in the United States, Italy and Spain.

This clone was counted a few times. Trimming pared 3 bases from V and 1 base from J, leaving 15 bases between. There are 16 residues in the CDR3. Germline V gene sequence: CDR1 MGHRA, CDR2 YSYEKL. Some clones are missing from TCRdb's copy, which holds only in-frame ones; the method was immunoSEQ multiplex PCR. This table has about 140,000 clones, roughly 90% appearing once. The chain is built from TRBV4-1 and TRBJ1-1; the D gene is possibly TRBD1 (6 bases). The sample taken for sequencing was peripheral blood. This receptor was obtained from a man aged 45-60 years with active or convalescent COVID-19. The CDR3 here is CASSHFWGQQNTEAFF. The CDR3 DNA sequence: TGCGCCAGCAGCCACTTCTGGGGACAACAGAACACTGAAGCTTTCTTT.